Given below is one T cell receptor (beta chain) in context. Its cognate antigen is unknown. Assay: immunoSEQ multiplex PCR; the TCRdb copy retains only in-frame clones and omits some. Seen here are some 200,000 clones, 90% to 95% observed once, and the top ten hold approximately 3.7%. This sample is part of a study of T cell responses to AZD1222 COVID-19 vaccine. Study-wide points: Two AZD1222 administrations were followed by greater Spike-specific TCR breadth and depth. Baseline antibody screening turned up just six seropositive AZD1222 recipients.

The trim removed 2 bases at V and 11 bases at J, leaving 14 bases unmatched. The germline gives CDR1 MNHEY, CDR2 SVGAGI. The CDR3 runs to 15 residues. Doses given second, at about 4 or about 12 weeks, were pooled. The clonotype originates from an adult who received the AZD1222 COVID-19 vaccine. The sequencing used peripheral blood, collected 28 days after the second AZD1222 dose. This sequence joins TRBV6-5 and TRBJ2-7; 8 bases are shared with TRBD1. For the CDR3, the DNA is TGTGCCAGCAGTTACGTCACAGGGGGAACCCTACGAGAGTACTTC. It yields the protein CASSYVTGGTLREYF.